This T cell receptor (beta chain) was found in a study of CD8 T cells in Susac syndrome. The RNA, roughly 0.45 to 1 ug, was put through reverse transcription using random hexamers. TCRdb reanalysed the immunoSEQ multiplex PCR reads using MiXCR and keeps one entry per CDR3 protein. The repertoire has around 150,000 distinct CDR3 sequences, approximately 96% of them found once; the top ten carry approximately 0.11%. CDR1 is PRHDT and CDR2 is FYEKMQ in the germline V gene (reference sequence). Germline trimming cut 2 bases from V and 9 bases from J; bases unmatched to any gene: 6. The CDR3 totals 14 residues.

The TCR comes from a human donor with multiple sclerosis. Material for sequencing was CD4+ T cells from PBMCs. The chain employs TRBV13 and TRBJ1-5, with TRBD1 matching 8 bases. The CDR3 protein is CASSLSGTGWPQHF. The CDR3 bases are TGTGCCAGCAGCTTATCCGGGACAGGTTGGCCCCAGCATTTT.